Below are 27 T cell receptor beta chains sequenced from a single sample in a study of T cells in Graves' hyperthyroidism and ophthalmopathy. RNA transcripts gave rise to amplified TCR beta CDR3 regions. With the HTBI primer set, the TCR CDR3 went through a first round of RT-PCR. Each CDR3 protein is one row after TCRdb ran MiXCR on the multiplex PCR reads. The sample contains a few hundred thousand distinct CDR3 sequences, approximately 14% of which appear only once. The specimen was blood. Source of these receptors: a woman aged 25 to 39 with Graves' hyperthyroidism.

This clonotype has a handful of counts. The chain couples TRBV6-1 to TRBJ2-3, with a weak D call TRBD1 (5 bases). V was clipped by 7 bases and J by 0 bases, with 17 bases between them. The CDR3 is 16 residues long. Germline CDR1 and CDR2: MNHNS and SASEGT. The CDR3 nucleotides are TGTGCCAGCAAAGGGGTCACGCGGCGGAGCACAGATACGCAGTATTTT. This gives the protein CASKGVTRRSTDTQYF.

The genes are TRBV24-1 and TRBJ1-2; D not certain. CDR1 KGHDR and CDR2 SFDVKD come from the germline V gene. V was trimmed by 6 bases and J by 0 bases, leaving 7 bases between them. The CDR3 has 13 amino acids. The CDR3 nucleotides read TGTGCCACCAGTAAGGGTCCTAACTATGGCTACACCTTC. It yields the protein CATSKGPNYGYTF.

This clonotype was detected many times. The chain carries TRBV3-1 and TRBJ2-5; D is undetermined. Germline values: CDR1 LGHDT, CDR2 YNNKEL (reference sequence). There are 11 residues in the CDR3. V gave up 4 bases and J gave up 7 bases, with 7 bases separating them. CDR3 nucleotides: TGTGCCAGCAGCCCAGATGGGACCCAGTACTTC. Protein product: CASSPDGTQYF.

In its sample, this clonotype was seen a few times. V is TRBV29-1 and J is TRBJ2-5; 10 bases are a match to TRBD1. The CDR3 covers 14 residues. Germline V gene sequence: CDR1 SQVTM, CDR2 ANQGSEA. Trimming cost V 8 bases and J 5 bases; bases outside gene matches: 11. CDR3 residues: CSTWTGGLGETQYF. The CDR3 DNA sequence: TGCAGCACTTGGACAGGGGGGCTTGGGGAGACCCAGTACTTC.

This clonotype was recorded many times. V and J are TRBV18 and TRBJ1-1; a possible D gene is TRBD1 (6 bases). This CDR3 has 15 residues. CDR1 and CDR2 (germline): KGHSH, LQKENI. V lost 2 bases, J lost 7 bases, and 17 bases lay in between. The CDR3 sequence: CASSPGRGWIYEAFF. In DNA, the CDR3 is TGTGCCAGCTCACCAGGCAGGGGATGGATCTATGAAGCTTTCTTT.

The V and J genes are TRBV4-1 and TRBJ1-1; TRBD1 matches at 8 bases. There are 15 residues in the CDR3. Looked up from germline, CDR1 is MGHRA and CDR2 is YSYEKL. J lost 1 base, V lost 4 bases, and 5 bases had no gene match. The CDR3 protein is CASSPLGQANTEAFF. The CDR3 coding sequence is TGCGCCAGCAGCCCGCTGGGACAGGCGAACACTGAAGCTTTCTTT.

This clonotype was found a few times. CDR3 in amino acids: CASTNAGLAGVNSYEQYF. The CDR3 bases are TGTGCCAGCACTAACGCGGGTCTAGCGGGAGTGAACTCCTACGAGCAGTACTTC. The V gene is TRBV28, the J gene TRBJ2-7; 10 nucleotides match TRBD2. The germline V gene encodes CDR1 MDHEN and CDR2 SYDVKM. Germline trimming cut 7 bases from V and 0 bases from J; bases unmatched to any gene: 15. CDR3 size: 18 residues. The complete variable domain, with remaining parts taken from reference TRBV28 and TRBJ2-7, reads DVKVTQSSRYLVKRTGEKVFLECVQDMDHENMFWYRQDPGLGLRLIYFSYDVKMKEKGDIPEGYSVSREKKERFSLILESASTNQTSMYLCASTNAGLAGVNSYEQYFGPGTRLTVT.

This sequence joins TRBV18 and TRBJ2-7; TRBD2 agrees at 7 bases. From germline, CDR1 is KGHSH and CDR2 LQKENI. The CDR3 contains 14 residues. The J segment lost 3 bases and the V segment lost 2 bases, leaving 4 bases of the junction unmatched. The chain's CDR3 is CASSPNLADYEQYF. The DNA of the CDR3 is TGTGCCAGCTCACCAAACCTAGCGGACTACGAGCAGTACTTC.

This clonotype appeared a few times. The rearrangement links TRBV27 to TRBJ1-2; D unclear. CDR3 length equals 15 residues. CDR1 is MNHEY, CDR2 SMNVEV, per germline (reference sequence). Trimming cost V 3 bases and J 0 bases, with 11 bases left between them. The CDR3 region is CASSFMQATNYGYTF. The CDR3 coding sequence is TGTGCCAGCAGTTTTATGCAGGCCACTAACTATGGCTACACCTTC.

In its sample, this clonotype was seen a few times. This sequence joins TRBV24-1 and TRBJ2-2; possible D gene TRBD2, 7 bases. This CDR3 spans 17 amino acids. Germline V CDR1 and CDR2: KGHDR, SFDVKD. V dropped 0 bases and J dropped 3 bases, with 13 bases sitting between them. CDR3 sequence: CATSDLWGGADTGELFF. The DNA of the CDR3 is TGTGCCACCAGTGATTTGTGGGGGGGCGCTGACACCGGGGAGCTGTTTTTT.

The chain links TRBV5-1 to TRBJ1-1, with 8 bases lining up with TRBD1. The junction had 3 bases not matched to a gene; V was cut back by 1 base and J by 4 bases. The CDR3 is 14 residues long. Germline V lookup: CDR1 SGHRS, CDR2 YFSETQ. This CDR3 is CASSLWQGATEAFF. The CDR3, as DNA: TGCGCCAGCAGCTTGTGGCAGGGGGCCACTGAAGCTTTCTTT.

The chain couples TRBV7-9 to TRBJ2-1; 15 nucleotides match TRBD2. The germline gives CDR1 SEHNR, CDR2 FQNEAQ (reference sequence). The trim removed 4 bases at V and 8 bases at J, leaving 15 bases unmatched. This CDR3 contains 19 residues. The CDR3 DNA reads TGTGCCAGCAGCTCGTCCGGGACTAGCGGGAGGACTTCAATAGATGAGCAGTTCTTC. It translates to CASSSSGTSGRTSIDEQFF.

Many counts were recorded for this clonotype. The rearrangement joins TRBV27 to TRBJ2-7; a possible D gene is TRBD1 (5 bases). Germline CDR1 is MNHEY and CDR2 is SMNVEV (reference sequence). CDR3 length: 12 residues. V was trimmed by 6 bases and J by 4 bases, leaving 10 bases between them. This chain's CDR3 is CASRGANYEQYF. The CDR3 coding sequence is TGTGCCAGCAGAGGGGCGAATTACGAGCAGTACTTC.

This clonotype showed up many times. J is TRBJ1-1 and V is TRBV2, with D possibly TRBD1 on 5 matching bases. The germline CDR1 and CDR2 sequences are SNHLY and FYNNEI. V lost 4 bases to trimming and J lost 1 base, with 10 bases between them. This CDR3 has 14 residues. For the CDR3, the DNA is TGTGCCAGCAGTGTAGCGGGGGGGAACACTGAAGCTTTCTTT. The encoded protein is CASSVAGGNTEAFF.

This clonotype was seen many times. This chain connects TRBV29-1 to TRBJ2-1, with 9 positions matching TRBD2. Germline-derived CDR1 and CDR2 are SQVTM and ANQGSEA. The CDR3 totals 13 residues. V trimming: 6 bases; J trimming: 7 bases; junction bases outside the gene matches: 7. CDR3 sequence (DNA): TGCAGCGTCGCGGGAGGGCCAAGTAATGAGCAGTTCTTC. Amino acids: CSVAGGPSNEQFF.

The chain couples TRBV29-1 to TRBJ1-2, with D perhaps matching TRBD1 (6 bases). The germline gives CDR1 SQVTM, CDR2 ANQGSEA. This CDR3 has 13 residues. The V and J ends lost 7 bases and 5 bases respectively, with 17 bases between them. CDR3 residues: CSAGDRSFYGYTF. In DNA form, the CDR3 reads TGCAGCGCCGGAGACAGGTCCTTTTATGGCTACACCTTC.

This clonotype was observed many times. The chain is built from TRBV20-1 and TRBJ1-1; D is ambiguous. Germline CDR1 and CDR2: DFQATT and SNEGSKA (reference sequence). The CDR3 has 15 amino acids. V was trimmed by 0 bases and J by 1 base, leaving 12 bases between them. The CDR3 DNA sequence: TGCAGTGCTAGAGAATGGGGTCAAAGGAACACTGAAGCTTTCTTT. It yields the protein CSAREWGQRNTEAFF.

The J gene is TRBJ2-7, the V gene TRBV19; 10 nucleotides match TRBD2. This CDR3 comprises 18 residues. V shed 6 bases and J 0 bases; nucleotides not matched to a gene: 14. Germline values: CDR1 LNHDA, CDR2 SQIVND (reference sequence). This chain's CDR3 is CASSPRPSGSRHSYEQYF. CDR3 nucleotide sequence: TGTGCCAGTAGCCCCAGGCCTAGCGGGAGCAGGCACTCCTACGAGCAGTACTTC.

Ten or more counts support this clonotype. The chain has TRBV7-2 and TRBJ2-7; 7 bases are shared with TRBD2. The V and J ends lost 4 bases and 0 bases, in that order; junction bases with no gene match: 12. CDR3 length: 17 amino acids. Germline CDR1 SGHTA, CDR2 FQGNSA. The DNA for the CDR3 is TGTGCCAGCAGCTGGCGAGGCAGCGGGGAGAGCTCCTACGAGCAGTACTTC. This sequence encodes CASSWRGSGESSYEQYF.

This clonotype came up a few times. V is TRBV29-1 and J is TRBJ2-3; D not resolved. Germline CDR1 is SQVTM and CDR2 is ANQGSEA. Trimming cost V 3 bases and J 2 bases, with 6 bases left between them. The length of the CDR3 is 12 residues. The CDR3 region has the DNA TGCAGCGTTGACTCTTTCACAGATACGCAGTATTTT. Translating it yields CSVDSFTDTQYF.

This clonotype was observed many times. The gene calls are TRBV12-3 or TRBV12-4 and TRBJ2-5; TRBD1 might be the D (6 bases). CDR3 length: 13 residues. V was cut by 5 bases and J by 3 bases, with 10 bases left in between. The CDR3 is CASSPTGEETQYF. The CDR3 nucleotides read TGTGCCAGCAGTCCGACAGGCGAAGAGACCCAGTACTTC.

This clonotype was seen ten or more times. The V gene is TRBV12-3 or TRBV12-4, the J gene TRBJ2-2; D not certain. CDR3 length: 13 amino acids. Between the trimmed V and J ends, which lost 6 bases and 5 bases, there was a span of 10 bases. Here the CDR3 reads CASSSTRTGELFF. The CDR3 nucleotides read TGTGCCAGCAGCTCTACTCGTACCGGGGAGCTGTTTTTT.

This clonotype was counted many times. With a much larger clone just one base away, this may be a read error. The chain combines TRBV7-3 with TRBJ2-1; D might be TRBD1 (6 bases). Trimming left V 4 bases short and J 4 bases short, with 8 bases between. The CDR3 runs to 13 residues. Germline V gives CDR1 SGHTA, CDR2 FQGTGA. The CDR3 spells CASSSQGYNEQFF. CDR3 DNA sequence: TGTGCCAGCAGCTCACAGGGTTACAATGAGCAGTTCTTC.

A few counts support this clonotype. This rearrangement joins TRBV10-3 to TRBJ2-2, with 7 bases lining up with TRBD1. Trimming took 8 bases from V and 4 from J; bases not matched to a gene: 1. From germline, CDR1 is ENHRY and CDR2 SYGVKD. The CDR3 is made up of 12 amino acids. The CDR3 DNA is TGTGCCATCGGACAGGTCACCGGGGAGCTGTTTTTT. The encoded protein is CAIGQVTGELFF.

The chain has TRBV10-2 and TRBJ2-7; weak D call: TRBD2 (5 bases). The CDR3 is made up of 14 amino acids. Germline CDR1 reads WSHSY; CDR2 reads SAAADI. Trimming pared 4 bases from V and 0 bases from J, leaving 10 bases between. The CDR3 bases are TGCGCCAGCAGTGCTCGGGATGCCTCCTACGAGCAGTACTTC. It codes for CASSARDASYEQYF.

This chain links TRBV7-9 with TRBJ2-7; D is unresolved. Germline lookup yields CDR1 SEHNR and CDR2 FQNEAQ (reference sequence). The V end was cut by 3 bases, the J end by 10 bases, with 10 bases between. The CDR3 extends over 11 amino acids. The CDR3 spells CASSLGWDQYF. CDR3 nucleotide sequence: TGTGCCAGCAGCTTGGGTTGGGATCAGTACTTC.

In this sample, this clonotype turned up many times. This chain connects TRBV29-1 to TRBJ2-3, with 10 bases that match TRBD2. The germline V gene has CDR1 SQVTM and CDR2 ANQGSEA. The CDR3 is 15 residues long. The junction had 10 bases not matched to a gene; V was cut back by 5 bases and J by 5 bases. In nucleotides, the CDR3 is TGCAGCGTTCACCTCACTAGCGGGAATGTAGATACGCAGTATTTT. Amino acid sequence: CSVHLTSGNVDTQYF.